This T cell receptor beta chain was identified during a study of T cells after posttransplantation cyclophosphamide. Points from the study as a whole: After PTCy, TRB diversity resembled that of CNI/methotrexate controls. Tissue-infiltrating T cells from skin or gut overlapped little with blood T cells.

TCRdb's copy holds only in-frame clones and misses some; the assay was immunoSEQ multiplex PCR. The sample offers around 34,000 clones and no singletons, the top ten holding 6.7%. Germline V gene sequence: CDR1 SNHLY, CDR2 FYNNEI. CDR3 length: 14 residues. This clone appeared many times. Its antigen remains unknown. Compared with germline, one end of the junction differs, possibly owing to a read error. This chain connects TRBV2 to TRBJ2-7; D not resolved. The receptor was derived from a woman aged 45-60 years in good health and a related stem cell transplant donor. The sequencing input was PBMCs. This chain's CDR3 is CASTEVYTTYEQYF. The DNA of the CDR3 is TGTGCCAGCACTGAAGTGTACACGACCTACGAGCAGTACTTC.